These 16 T cell receptor beta chains were all obtained from the same sample, sequenced in a study of T cells after yellow fever vaccination. MiXCR was run by TCRdb on the 5' RACE reads, yielding one entry per CDR3 protein. The data contain a few hundred thousand distinct CDR3 sequences, around 17% of them singletons. Sequencing was performed on PBMCs, taken more than 4 days after the first yellow fever vaccination. Receptors were obtained from a young man who received the YFV17D yellow fever vaccine.

The chain joins TRBV27 to TRBJ1-6; 7 nucleotides line up with TRBD1. The CDR3 length is 13 residues. V dropped 4 bases and J dropped 9; count of bases not matched to a gene: 3. CDR1 and CDR2 (germline): MNHEY, SMNVEV (reference sequence). CDR3 amino acids: CASSWDRLSPLHF. The DNA of the CDR3 is TGTGCCAGCAGTTGGGACAGACTTTCACCCCTCCACTTT.

A few counts support this clonotype. This chain links TRBV6-2 or TRBV6-3 with TRBJ2-7, with D possibly called TRBD1 or TRBD2 (5 bases each). Looked up from germline, CDR1 is MNHEY and CDR2 is SVGEGT. Trimming pared 6 bases from V and 2 bases from J, leaving 23 bases between. CDR3 length equals 17 residues. In DNA, the CDR3 is TGTGCCAGCAGCCAACGCCTGGGGCTAGAGCGGACCTACGAGCAGTACTTC. Translating gives CASSQRLGLERTYEQYF.

This clonotype was found many times. V is TRBV7-2 and J is TRBJ2-1, with D perhaps matching TRBD1 (5 bases). The CDR3 covers 13 residues. Germline V gene sequence: CDR1 SGHTA, CDR2 FQGNSA. Trimming left V 5 bases short and J 4 bases short, with 9 bases between. CDR3: CASSQGAYNEQFF. As DNA, the CDR3 is TGTGCCAGCAGCCAAGGGGCTTACAATGAGCAGTTCTTC.

The chain uses TRBV20-1 and TRBJ2-6; D is possibly TRBD1 or TRBD2 (5 bases each). From germline, CDR1 is DFQATT and CDR2 SNEGSKA (reference sequence). With 5 bases removed from V and 0 bases from J, the gap between germline ends came to 8 bases. The CDR3 has 14 residues. The CDR3 bases are TGCAGTGCTCGGGACCTCTCTGGGGCCAACGTCCTGACTTTC. It is translated as CSARDLSGANVLTF.

This clonotype appeared a few times. The chain joins TRBV5-4 to TRBJ2-1, with D unresolved. CDR1 SGHNT and CDR2 YYREEE come from the germline V gene (reference sequence). Trimming took off 2 bases at V and 12 bases at J, with 3 bases between the two ends. The CDR3 has 9 residues. In DNA, the CDR3 is TGTGCCAGCAGCTTTCGGCAGTTCTTC. This encodes CASSFRQFF.

The DNA of the CDR3 is TGCGCCAGCAGCTGGGAGGACAGGAGCTACGAGCAGTACTTC. This sequence encodes CASSWEDRSYEQYF. The rearrangement links TRBV5-1 to TRBJ2-7; tentative D call: TRBD1 (7 bases). Germline CDR1 is SGHRS and CDR2 is YFSETQ. V was cut by 3 bases and J by 3 bases, with 13 bases left in between. The CDR3 sequence is 14 residues long.

The V and J genes are TRBV20-1 and TRBJ2-5; 8 bases agree with TRBD2. CDR1 is DFQATT, CDR2 SNEGSKA, per germline (reference sequence). This CDR3 spans 15 amino acids. J gave up 4 bases and V 5 bases, and 12 bases lay outside the gene matches. CDR3 amino acids: CSAGVGTAGGETQYF. The DNA for the CDR3 is TGCAGTGCTGGTGTAGGGACTGCGGGAGGAGAGACCCAGTACTTC.

This clonotype appeared a few times. The chain carries TRBV4-2 and TRBJ2-2; 14 bases agree with TRBD2. This CDR3 is built from 17 residues. CDR1 is LGHNA, CDR2 YNFKEQ, per germline. J gave up 4 bases and V 4 bases, and 5 bases lay outside the gene matches. The CDR3 DNA reads TGTGCCAGCAGCCTGGGACTAGCGGGGGTCGGCACCGGGGAGCTGTTTTTT. This gives the protein CASSLGLAGVGTGELFF.

There are a few counts of this clonotype. This sequence joins TRBV19 and TRBJ1-1; 7 nucleotides match TRBD1. The CDR3 has 17 amino acids. CDR1 and CDR2 (germline): LNHDA, SQIVND (reference sequence). V lost 3 bases and J lost 5; bases outside the gene matches: 15. The CDR3 DNA reads TGTGCCAGTAGTATTGGCGCGACAGGGAGAAGAGGAACTGAAGCTTTCTTT. Residues: CASSIGATGRRGTEAFF.

The rearrangement joins TRBV5-6 to TRBJ1-6; D gene ambiguous. CDR3 length: 14 amino acids. The germline V gene has CDR1 SGHDT and CDR2 YYEEEE. With 1 base removed from V and 6 bases from J, the gap between germline ends came to 8 bases. CDR3 loop: CASSLNPANSPLHF. The CDR3 DNA sequence: TGTGCCAGCAGCTTGAATCCAGCTAATTCACCCCTCCACTTT.

The chain joins TRBV16 to TRBJ1-2; tentative D call: TRBD1 (5 bases). This CDR3 has 15 amino acids. Germline loops: CDR1 KGHSY, CDR2 FQNENV. Trimming removed 4 bases from V and 4 bases from J, with 16 bases in between. The chain's CDR3 is CASSPYRHTLYGYTF. In DNA form, the CDR3 reads TGTGCCAGCAGCCCCTACAGGCATACCCTCTATGGCTACACCTTC. Using reference TRBV16 and TRBJ1-2 for the parts outside the CDR3, the full variable domain is GEEVAQTPKHLVRGEGQKAKLYCAPIKGHSYVFWYQQVLKNEFKFLISFQNENVFDETGMPKERFSAKCLPNSPCSLEIQATKLEDSAVYFCASSPYRHTLYGYTFGSGTRLTVV.

On this clonotype itself: A single base separates this from a much larger clone, so it may be a read error. The V gene is TRBV5-6, the J gene TRBJ2-1; 8 bases are a match to TRBD2. Germline V lookup: CDR1 SGHDT, CDR2 YYEEEE. This CDR3 has 13 amino acids. The J segment lost 9 bases and the V segment lost 0 bases, leaving 2 bases of the junction unmatched. Here the CDR3 DNA reads TGTGCCAGCAGCTTGGGGACTAGCACTGAGCAGTTCTTC. Translated: CASSLGTSTEQFF.

This clonotype was counted between two and nine times. This rearrangement joins TRBV6-5 to TRBJ2-5, with D unresolved. The V gene lost 1 base and the J gene lost 0 bases, with 6 bases spanning the gap. CDR3 length equals 14 residues. Germline-derived CDR1 and CDR2 are MNHEY and SVGAGI. The CDR3 nucleotides are TGTGCCAGCAGTTACTTGGGAAACCAAGAGACCCAGTACTTC. As protein: CASSYLGNQETQYF.

This chain links TRBV7-9 with TRBJ2-7; D is unresolved. This CDR3 is 9 amino acids long. V lost 11 bases and J 5 bases, leaving 7 bases between the germline ends. Germline V CDR1 and CDR2: SEHNR, FQNEAQ (reference sequence). The CDR3 DNA reads TGTGCCGACCGGAACGAGCAGTACGTC. Translating gives CADRNEQYV.

This clonotype appeared a few times. The rearrangement links TRBV18 to TRBJ2-7; weak D call: TRBD1 (6 bases). The V end lost 5 bases, the J end lost 3 bases, and 11 bases lay between the germline ends. Germline V gene lookup returns CDR1 KGHSH and CDR2 LQKENI. This CDR3 comprises 13 residues. This CDR3 reads CASSSQGGYEQYF. The CDR3 DNA sequence: TGTGCCAGCTCATCACAGGGTGGCTACGAGCAGTACTTC.

The chain recombines TRBV29-1 with TRBJ1-5, with a tentative D call TRBD1 (5 bases). The length of the CDR3 is 14 residues. Germline CDR1 is SQVTM and CDR2 is ANQGSEA. V was trimmed by 4 bases and J by 1 base, leaving 11 bases between them. The CDR3 DNA reads as TGCAGCGTTGTGGGGGGAGGCAGCAATCAGCCCCAGCATTTT. Protein sequence: CSVVGGGSNQPQHF.